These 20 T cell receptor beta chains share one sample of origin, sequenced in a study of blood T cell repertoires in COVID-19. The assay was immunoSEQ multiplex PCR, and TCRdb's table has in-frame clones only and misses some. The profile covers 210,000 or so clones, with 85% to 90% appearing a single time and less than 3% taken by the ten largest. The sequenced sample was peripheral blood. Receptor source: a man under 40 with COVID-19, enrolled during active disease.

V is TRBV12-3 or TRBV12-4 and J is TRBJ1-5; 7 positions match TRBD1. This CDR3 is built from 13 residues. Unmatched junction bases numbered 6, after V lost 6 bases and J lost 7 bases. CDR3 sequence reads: CASRRTGEQPQHF. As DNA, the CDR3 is TGTGCCAGCAGGCGCACAGGGGAACAGCCCCAGCATTTT.

The CDR3 DNA reads TGTGCCAGCAGCTTCGCTGGACAGATAAGCACAGATACGCAGTATTTT. It is translated as CASSFAGQISTDTQYF. The V call is TRBV7-6, the J call TRBJ2-3; possible D gene TRBD1, 6 bases. Germline-derived CDR1 and CDR2 are SGHVS and FNYEAQ. Trimming cost V 3 bases and J 0 bases, with 13 bases left between them. CDR3 size: 16 residues.

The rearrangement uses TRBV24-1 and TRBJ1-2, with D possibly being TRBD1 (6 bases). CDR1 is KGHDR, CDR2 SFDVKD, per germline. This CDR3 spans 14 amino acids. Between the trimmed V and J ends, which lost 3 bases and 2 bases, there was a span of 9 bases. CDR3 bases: TGTGCCACCAGTGATACCGGACAGAACTATGGCTACACCTTC. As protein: CATSDTGQNYGYTF.

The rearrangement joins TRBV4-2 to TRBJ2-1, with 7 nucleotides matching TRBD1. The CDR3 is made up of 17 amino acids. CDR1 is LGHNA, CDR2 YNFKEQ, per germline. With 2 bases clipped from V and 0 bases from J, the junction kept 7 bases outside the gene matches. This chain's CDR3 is CASSQTTGASSYNEQFF. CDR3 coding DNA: TGTGCCAGCAGCCAAACAACAGGGGCGAGCTCCTACAATGAGCAGTTCTTC.

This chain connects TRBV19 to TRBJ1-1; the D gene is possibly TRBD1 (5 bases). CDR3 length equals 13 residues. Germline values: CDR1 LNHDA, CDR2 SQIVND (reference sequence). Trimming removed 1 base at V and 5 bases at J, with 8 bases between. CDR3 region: CASSIVGETEAFF. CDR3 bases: TGTGCCAGTAGTATAGTAGGGGAAACTGAAGCTTTCTTT. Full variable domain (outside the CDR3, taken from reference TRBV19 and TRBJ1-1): DGGITQSPKYLFRKEGQNVTLSCEQNLNHDAMYWYRQDPGQGLRLIYYSQIVNDFQKGDIAEGYSVSREKKESFPLTVTSAQKNPTAFYLCASSIVGETEAFFGQGTRLTVV.

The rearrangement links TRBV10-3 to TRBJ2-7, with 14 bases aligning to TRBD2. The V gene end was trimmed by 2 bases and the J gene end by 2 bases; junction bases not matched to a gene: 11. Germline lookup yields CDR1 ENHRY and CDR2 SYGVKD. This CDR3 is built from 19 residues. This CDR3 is CAISEGMGTSGGLAYEQYF. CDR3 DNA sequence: TGTGCCATCAGTGAGGGAATGGGGACTAGCGGGGGCCTCGCCTACGAGCAGTACTTC.

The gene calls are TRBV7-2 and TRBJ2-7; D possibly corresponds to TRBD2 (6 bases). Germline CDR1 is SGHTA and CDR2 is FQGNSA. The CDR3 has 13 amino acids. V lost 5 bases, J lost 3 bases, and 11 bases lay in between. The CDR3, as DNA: TGTGCCAGCAGCCCGAGGAGGGACTACGAGCAGTACTTC. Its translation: CASSPRRDYEQYF. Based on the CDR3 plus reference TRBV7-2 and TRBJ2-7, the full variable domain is GAGVSQSPSNKVTEKGKDVELRCDPISGHTALYWYRQSLGQGLEFLIYFQGNSAPDKSGLPSDRFSAERTGGSVSTLTIQRTQQEDSAVYLCASSPRRDYEQYFGPGTRLTVT.

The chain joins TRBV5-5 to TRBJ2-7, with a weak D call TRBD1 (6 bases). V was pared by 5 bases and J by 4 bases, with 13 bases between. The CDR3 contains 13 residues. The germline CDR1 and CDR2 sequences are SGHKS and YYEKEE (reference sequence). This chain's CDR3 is CASSYIQGYEQYF. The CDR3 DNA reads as TGTGCCAGCAGTTACATACAGGGATACGAGCAGTACTTC. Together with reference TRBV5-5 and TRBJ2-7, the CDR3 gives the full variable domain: DAGVTQSPTHLIKTRGQQVTLRCSPISGHKSVSWYQQVLGQGPQFIFQYYEKEERGRGNFPDRFSARQFPNYSSELNVNALLLGDSALYLCASSYIQGYEQYFGPGTRLTVT.

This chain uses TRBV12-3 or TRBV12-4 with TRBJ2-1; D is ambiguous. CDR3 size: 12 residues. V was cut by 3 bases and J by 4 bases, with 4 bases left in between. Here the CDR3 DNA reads TGTGCCAGCAGTTTGGAGTACAATGAGCAGTTCTTC. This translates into CASSLEYNEQFF.

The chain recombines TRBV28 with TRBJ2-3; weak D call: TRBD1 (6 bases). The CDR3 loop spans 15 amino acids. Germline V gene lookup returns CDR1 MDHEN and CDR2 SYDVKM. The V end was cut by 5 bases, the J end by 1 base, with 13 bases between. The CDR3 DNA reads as TGTGCCAGCAGTGTACAGGGTAGGGGCACAGATACGCAGTATTTT. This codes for CASSVQGRGTDTQYF.

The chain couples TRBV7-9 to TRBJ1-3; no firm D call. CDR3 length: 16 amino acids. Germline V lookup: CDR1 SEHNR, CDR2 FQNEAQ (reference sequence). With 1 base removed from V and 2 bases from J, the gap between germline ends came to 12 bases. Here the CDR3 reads CASSLGSMAAGNTIYF. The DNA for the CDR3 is TGTGCCAGCAGCTTAGGCTCAATGGCTGCTGGAAACACCATATATTTT.

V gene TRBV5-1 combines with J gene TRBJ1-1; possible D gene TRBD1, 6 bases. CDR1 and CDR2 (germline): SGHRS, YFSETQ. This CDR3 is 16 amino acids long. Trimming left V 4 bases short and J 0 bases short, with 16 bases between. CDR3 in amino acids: CASSPGQSLLNTEAFF. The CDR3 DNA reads TGCGCCAGCAGCCCCGGACAGAGCCTATTGAACACTGAAGCTTTCTTT.

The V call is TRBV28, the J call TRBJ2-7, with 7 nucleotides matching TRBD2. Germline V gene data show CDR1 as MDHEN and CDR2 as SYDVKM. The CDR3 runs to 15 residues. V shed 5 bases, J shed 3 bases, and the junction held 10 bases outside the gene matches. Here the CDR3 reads CASSQGGTGGYEQYF. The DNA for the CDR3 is TGTGCCAGCAGTCAAGGTGGGACGGGGGGCTACGAGCAGTACTTC.

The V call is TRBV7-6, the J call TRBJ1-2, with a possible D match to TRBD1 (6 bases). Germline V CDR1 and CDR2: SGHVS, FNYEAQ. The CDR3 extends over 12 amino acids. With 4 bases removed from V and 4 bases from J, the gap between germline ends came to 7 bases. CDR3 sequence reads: CASSWGLYGYTF. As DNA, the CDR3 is TGTGCCAGCAGCTGGGGGCTCTATGGCTACACCTTC.

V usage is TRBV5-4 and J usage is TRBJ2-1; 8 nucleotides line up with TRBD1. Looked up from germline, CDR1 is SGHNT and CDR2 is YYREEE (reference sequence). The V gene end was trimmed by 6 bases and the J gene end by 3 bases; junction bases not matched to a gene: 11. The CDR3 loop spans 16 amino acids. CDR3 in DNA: TGTGCCAGCACCCTATGGACAGGGCCCAACTACAATGAGCAGTTCTTC. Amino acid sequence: CASTLWTGPNYNEQFF.

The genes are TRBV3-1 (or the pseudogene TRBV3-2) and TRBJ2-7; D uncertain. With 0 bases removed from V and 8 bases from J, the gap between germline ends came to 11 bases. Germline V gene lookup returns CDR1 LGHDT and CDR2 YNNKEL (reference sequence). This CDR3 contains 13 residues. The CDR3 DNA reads TGTGCCAGCAGCCAAGATCAGGTATCTAAGCAGTACTTC. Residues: CASSQDQVSKQYF.

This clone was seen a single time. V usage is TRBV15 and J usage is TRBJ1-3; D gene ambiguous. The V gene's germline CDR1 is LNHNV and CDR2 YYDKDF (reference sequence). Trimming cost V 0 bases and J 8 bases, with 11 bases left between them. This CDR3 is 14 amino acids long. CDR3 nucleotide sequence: TGTGCCACCAGCAGAGAATCTAGTAGAGACACCATATATTTT. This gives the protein CATSRESSRDTIYF.

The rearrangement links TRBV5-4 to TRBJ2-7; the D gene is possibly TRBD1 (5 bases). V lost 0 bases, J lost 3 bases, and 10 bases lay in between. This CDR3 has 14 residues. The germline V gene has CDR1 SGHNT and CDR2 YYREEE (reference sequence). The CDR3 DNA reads TGTGCCAGCAGCTTGGCCGGACATATCTACGAGCAGTACTTC. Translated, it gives CASSLAGHIYEQYF.

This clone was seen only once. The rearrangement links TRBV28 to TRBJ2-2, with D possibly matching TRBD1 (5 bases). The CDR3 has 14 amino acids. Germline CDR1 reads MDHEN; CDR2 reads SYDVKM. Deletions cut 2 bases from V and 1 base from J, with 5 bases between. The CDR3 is CASSLRGNTGELFF. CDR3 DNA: TGTGCCAGCAGTTTAAGGGGGAACACCGGGGAGCTGTTTTTT.

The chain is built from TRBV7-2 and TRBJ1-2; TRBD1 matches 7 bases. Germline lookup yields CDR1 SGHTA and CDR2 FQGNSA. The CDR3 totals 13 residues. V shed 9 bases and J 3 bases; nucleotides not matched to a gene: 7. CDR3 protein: CASTPTGYYGYTF. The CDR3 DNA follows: TGTGCCAGTACCCCGACAGGGTACTATGGCTACACCTTC.